The present TCR beta chain was sequenced within a study of human T cells and chemical hapten exposure. Broader study findings: After DPC sensitization, TCRs above 1 in 1000 frequency showed no change.

This clonotype was seen a handful of times. Its antigen is unidentified. Germline-derived CDR1 and CDR2 are MNHEY and SVGAGI. CDR3 length: 15 residues. V gave up 0 bases and J gave up 2 bases, with 9 bases separating them. Time point: patch test 2, 6 weeks after DPC sensitization. Indicated treatment: therapeutic diphenylcyclopropenone sensitization with weekly scalp DPC. Each cDNA molecule in the library carried unique molecular identifiers. Using its own MiXCR run on the RACE reads, TCRdb lists one record per CDR3 protein. Among about 50,000 distinct CDR3 sequences listed, about 10% were seen once. This chain joins TRBV6-5 and TRBJ2-3; D is undetermined. The sequence derives from a woman in her forties or fifties with alopecia areata. Some clones in this sample may be carry-over from other donors' samples. Here the sequenced sample was whole blood, taken in connection with sensitization to the hapten diphenylcyclopropenone (DPC). For the CDR3, the DNA is TGTGCCAGCAGTTACTCGATAGTGGTCACAGATACGCAGTATTTT. This codes for CASSYSIVVTDTQYF.